These 18 T cell receptor beta chains came from one sample sequenced in a study of OX40 agonist ivuxolimab in advanced cancers. Generated by immunoSEQ multiplex PCR, the TCRdb table keeps only in-frame clones and is missing some. The table lists tens of thousands of clones, 90% to 95% of them singletons, with around 14% in the top ten. The material was CD4+ or CD8+ T cells sorted from blood, obtained in a trial of the OX40 agonist ivuxolimab. The receptors were gathered from an adult with an advanced solid tumor such as melanoma, head and neck, liver or kidney cancer.

The chain links TRBV7-9 to TRBJ2-7, with D perhaps TRBD1 (6 bases). From germline, CDR1 is SEHNR and CDR2 FQNEAQ (reference sequence). The CDR3 sequence is 14 residues long. Trimming shortened V by 5 bases and J by 6 bases, and 17 bases separated the two germline ends. CDR3 coding DNA: TGTGCCAGCAGCCCGGACAGCTTCCCCCCCGAGCAGTACTTC. Residues: CASSPDSFPPEQYF.

The chain is built from TRBV11-2 and TRBJ2-1; TRBD2 matches 8 bases. The V gene end was trimmed by 4 bases and the J gene end by 4 bases; junction bases not matched to a gene: 6. The CDR3 covers 15 residues. CDR1 SGHAT and CDR2 FQNNGV come from the germline V gene. For the CDR3, the DNA is TGTGCCAGCAGCTCCCAAAGCGGGAGATACAATGAGCAGTTCTTC. It codes for CASSSQSGRYNEQFF.

This chain joins TRBV27 and TRBJ1-2; a possible D gene is TRBD1 (6 bases). CDR3 length: 13 residues. The germline V gene encodes CDR1 MNHEY and CDR2 SMNVEV (reference sequence). The V gene lost 5 bases and the J gene lost 1 base, with 8 bases spanning the gap. The CDR3 is CASSRQDNYGYTF. The CDR3 DNA is TGTGCCAGCAGTCGACAGGATAACTATGGCTACACCTTC.

V usage is TRBV4-2 and J usage is TRBJ2-3; possibly TRBD2 for D (6 bases). V was clipped by 5 bases and J by 1 base, with 13 bases between them. There are 15 residues in the CDR3. Germline V gene sequence: CDR1 LGHNA, CDR2 YNFKEQ. The CDR3 bases are TGTGCCAGCAGCACCCGGGACTCCGGCACAGATACGCAGTATTTT. This gives the protein CASSTRDSGTDTQYF.

V usage is TRBV7-2 and J usage is TRBJ2-5, with TRBD2 as a possible D gene (5 bases). Looked up from germline, CDR1 is SGHTA and CDR2 is FQGNSA. The CDR3 is 15 amino acids. Trimming removed 1 base at V and 4 bases at J, with 13 bases between. The CDR3 is CASSLVGVPVETQYF. CDR3 sequence (DNA): TGTGCCAGCAGCTTAGTCGGGGTCCCAGTAGAGACCCAGTACTTC.

In regard to this clone: One junction end disagrees with the germline gene, perhaps due to a read error. The rearrangement uses TRBV7-3 and TRBJ2-3; D not certain. Per germline, CDR1 SGHTA and CDR2 FQGTGA. CDR3 size: 13 residues. The CDR3 spells CASCLSSTDTQYF. The CDR3 bases are TGTGCCAGCTGCTTATCTAGCACAGATACGCAGTATTTT.

This chain links TRBV28 with TRBJ2-1, with TRBD2 as a possible D gene (6 bases). The CDR3 has 12 residues. Trimming stripped 6 bases from V and 13 bases from J, with 16 bases between. Germline CDR1 and CDR2: MDHEN and SYDVKM. The DNA of the CDR3 is TGTGCCAGCAGACCGACTAGAAACCCTCAGTTCTTC. The encoded protein is CASRPTRNPQFF.

The rearrangement joins TRBV27 to TRBJ2-7, with D possibly called TRBD1 or TRBD2 (6 bases each). Trimming stripped 4 bases from V and 5 bases from J, with 12 bases between. The length of the CDR3 is 13 residues. Germline CDR1 and CDR2: MNHEY and SMNVEV (reference sequence). The CDR3 region is CASSWGAGNEQYF. The CDR3 DNA follows: TGTGCCAGCAGTTGGGGGGCGGGAAACGAGCAGTACTTC.

The genes are TRBV27 and TRBJ1-2; D is possibly TRBD1 (5 bases). CDR3 length: 15 amino acids. Germline assignment: CDR1 MNHEY and CDR2 SMNVEV (reference sequence). The ends were cut back, 2 bases at V and 3 bases at J, with 13 bases in the middle. The CDR3, as DNA: TGTGCCAGCAGTTTACTCGGGGGTTTCGACTATGGCTACACCTTC. It codes for CASSLLGGFDYGYTF.

The J gene is TRBJ2-1, the V gene TRBV14, with 7 positions matching TRBD1. The CDR3 length is 12 residues. J was trimmed by 9 bases and V by 8 bases; bases with no gene match: 7. Germline-derived CDR1 and CDR2 are SGHDN and FVKESK. The CDR3 loop is CASHRGWGEQFF. Here the CDR3 DNA reads TGTGCCAGCCACAGGGGTTGGGGTGAGCAGTTCTTC.

The chain links TRBV6-5 to TRBJ2-7, with TRBD1 identical over 11 bases. This CDR3 comprises 15 residues. Germline V gene lookup returns CDR1 MNHEY and CDR2 SVGAGI. Trimming took 6 bases from V and 3 from J; bases not matched to a gene: 7. CDR3: CASSLGTGGYYEQYF. The CDR3 region has the DNA TGTGCCAGCAGCCTGGGGACAGGGGGGTACTACGAGCAGTACTTC.

In its sample, this clone was seen once. The chain has TRBV27 and TRBJ2-1; 8 bases match TRBD2. Trimming took 0 bases from V and 6 from J; bases not matched to a gene: 13. Germline CDR1 and CDR2: MNHEY and SMNVEV (reference sequence). The CDR3 has 18 amino acids. CDR3 sequence reads: CASSLSSYGLAGINEQFF. The CDR3 DNA reads TGTGCCAGCAGTTTATCGTCATACGGGCTAGCGGGCATCAATGAGCAGTTCTTC.

The CDR3 loop reads CASTPGEAGELFF. The CDR3 DNA reads as TGTGCCAGCACCCCCGGGGAAGCCGGGGAGCTGTTTTTT. V usage is TRBV11-2 and J usage is TRBJ2-2; D is possibly TRBD2 (5 bases). There are 13 residues in the CDR3. V was shortened by 7 bases and J by 6 bases, with 12 bases between the two germline ends. CDR1 and CDR2 (germline): SGHAT, FQNNGV.

The chain has TRBV19 and TRBJ2-1; tentatively, D is TRBD1 (6 bases). This CDR3 spans 13 amino acids. With 5 bases removed from V and 6 bases from J, the gap between germline ends came to 11 bases. Germline loops: CDR1 LNHDA, CDR2 SQIVND (reference sequence). CDR3 coding DNA: TGTGCCAGTAGTTGGGACATATCCAATGAGCAGTTCTTC. This translates into CASSWDISNEQFF.

The chain's CDR3 is CASSLAQGARETQYF. In DNA form, the CDR3 reads TGTGCCAGCAGTTTAGCGCAGGGGGCAAGGGAGACCCAGTACTTC. The chain carries TRBV27 and TRBJ2-5; 8 bases line up with TRBD1. With V trimmed by 2 bases and J by 5 bases, 7 bases remained unmatched. CDR1 MNHEY and CDR2 SMNVEV come from the germline V gene (reference sequence). This CDR3 is 15 amino acids long.

This clone came up once. This chain joins TRBV27 and TRBJ2-5; 10 positions match TRBD1. There are 15 residues in the CDR3. Germline trimming cut 7 bases from V and 3 bases from J; bases unmatched to any gene: 8. Germline values: CDR1 MNHEY, CDR2 SMNVEV (reference sequence). The CDR3 region has the DNA TGTGCCAGCAAAAACCCCGGGACAGGGGAAGAGACCCAGTACTTC. The encoded protein is CASKNPGTGEETQYF.

The chain links TRBV9 to TRBJ1-2; 9 positions agree with TRBD1. The CDR3 is 17 amino acids. Germline loops: CDR1 SGDLS, CDR2 YYNGEE. The V and J ends lost 3 bases and 1 base, in that order; junction bases with no gene match: 10. CDR3 nucleotides: TGTGCCAGCAGCGCCCCGGGACAGGGTTTTTTTAACTATGGCTACACCTTC. Translating it yields CASSAPGQGFFNYGYTF.

This chain links TRBV9 with TRBJ1-1; the match to TRBD1 covers 11 bases. CDR1 and CDR2 (germline): SGDLS, YYNGEE. Trimming removed 5 bases from V and 3 bases from J; junction bases left unmatched: 3. The CDR3 extends over 14 amino acids. The CDR3 DNA reads as TGTGCCAGCAGAGGGGGACAGGGGGACACTGAAGCTTTCTTT. Translation gives CASRGGQGDTEAFF. Full variable domain (missing parts from reference TRBV9 and TRBJ1-1): DSGVTQTPKHLITATGQRVTLRCSPRSGDLSVYWYQQSLDQGLQFLIQYYNGEERAKGNILERFSAQQFPDLHSELNLSSLELGDSALYFCASRGGQGDTEAFFGQGTRLTVV.